This TCR beta chain is from a study of cytomegalovirus exposure and HLA in healthy donors. Findings and caveats of the study: Specific recognition of CMV antigens was confirmed in vitro for three chains (all CMV-associated).

The primer mix had 60 Vbeta and 13 Jbeta primers. Profiled with immunoSEQ multiplex PCR; TCRdb holds only in-frame clones, not every one. Among 60,000 to 70,000 clones, over 75% were seen once, and the ten largest hold around 8.9%. Germline V CDR1 and CDR2: KGHSY, FQNENV. CDR3 size: 15 residues. With V trimmed by 2 bases and J by 2 bases, 5 bases remained unmatched. As regards this clone: The target antigen is unknown.

V usage is TRBV16 and J usage is TRBJ2-5; TRBD2 aligns across 7 bases. Sequenced material: PBMCs. The TCR originated in a man aged 35-49 years in good health and CMV-seronegative. The CDR3 sequence is CASSQRGGPQETQYF. CDR3 nucleotides: TGTGCCAGCAGCCAACGCGGGGGACCTCAAGAGACCCAGTACTTC.